These 5 T cell receptor beta chains share one sample of origin, sequenced in a study of blood T cell repertoires in COVID-19. Libraries were prepared by immunoSEQ multiplex PCR; TCRdb keeps only in-frame clonotypes and omits some of them. The data hold some 320,000 clones, with 89% observed a single time. Specimen: PBMCs or T cells enriched from blood (not recorded which). These receptors all come from a woman between 50 and 59 years old who had been exposed to COVID-19.

V and J are TRBV5-1 and TRBJ1-3; 7 positions agree with TRBD1. Per germline, CDR1 SGHRS and CDR2 YFSETQ. The CDR3 loop spans 16 amino acids. V gave up 4 bases and J gave up 0 bases; unmatched junction bases: 7. CDR3 sequence reads: CASSQTGTDSGNTIYF. CDR3 sequence (DNA): TGCGCCAGCAGCCAGACCGGGACAGACTCTGGAAACACCATATATTTT. The full variable domain, its missing parts supplied by reference TRBV5-1 and TRBJ1-3, is KAGVTQTPRYLIKTRGQQVTLSCSPISGHRSVSWYQQTPGQGLQFLFEYFSETQRNKGNFPGRFSGRQFSNSRSEMNVSTLELGDSALYLCASSQTGTDSGNTIYFGEGSWLTVV.

V is TRBV6-2 or TRBV6-3 and J is TRBJ1-4; D not certain. The CDR3 covers 14 residues. Per germline, CDR1 MNHEY and CDR2 SVGEGT. Trimming stripped 8 bases from V and 0 bases from J, with 10 bases between. This CDR3 reads CASRRASTNEKLFF. CDR3 in DNA: TGTGCCAGCCGCCGCGCCTCAACTAATGAAAAACTGTTTTTT.

The chain recombines TRBV7-8 with TRBJ2-2; no clear D gene. This CDR3 region has 15 residues. The germline V gene encodes CDR1 SGHVS and CDR2 FQNEAQ. The V end was cut by 1 base, the J end by 1 base, with 7 bases between. CDR3 loop: CASSLGAVNTGELFF. CDR3 DNA: TGTGCCAGCAGCTTAGGTGCAGTGAACACCGGGGAGCTGTTTTTT.

The chain uses TRBV5-4 and TRBJ2-5; perhaps TRBD1 as D (8 bases). There are 14 residues in the CDR3. Between the trimmed V and J ends, which lost 4 bases and 7 bases, there was a span of 17 bases. Germline CDR1 reads SGHNT; CDR2 reads YYREEE (reference sequence). CDR3 sequence (DNA): TGTGCCAGCAGCCAACAGGGGGGGACGGGGACCCAGTACTTC. Its translation is CASSQQGGTGTQYF.

The rearrangement uses TRBV19 and TRBJ2-7; no clear D. The CDR3 has 13 amino acids. Trimming took off 3 bases at V and 1 base at J, with 7 bases between the two ends. In germline, CDR1 is LNHDA, CDR2 SQIVND (reference sequence). Written as DNA, the CDR3 is TGTGCCAGTAGTATGGCCAGTTCCTACGAGCAGTACTTC. It codes for CASSMASSYEQYF.